The 2 T cell receptor beta chains given below trace back to one sample, sequenced in a study of human T cells and chemical hapten exposure. TCRdb redid the calling of the RACE reads with MiXCR, one entry per CDR3 protein. The sample contains tens of thousands of distinct CDR3 sequences, around a tenth of which appear only once. As to time point: patch test 2, 6 weeks after DPC sensitization. Specified treatment: therapeutic diphenylcyclopropenone sensitization with weekly scalp DPC. This material consisted of whole blood, taken in connection with sensitization to the hapten diphenylcyclopropenone (DPC). Receptor source: a man aged 30 to 45 with alopecia areata. Some clones in this sample may be carry-over from other donors' samples.

This clonotype was observed many times. The V call is TRBV14, the J call TRBJ2-1; no clear D. This CDR3 contains 14 residues. Germline CDR1 SGHDN, CDR2 FVKESK. With 4 bases removed from V and 0 bases from J, the gap between germline ends came to 7 bases. As DNA, the CDR3 is TGTGCCAGCAGCCTGTATAGCTCCTACAATGAGCAGTTCTTC. It translates to CASSLYSSYNEQFF. The whole variable domain, filled in from reference TRBV14 and TRBJ2-1, reads EAGVTQFPSHSVIEKGQTVTLRCDPISGHDNLYWYRRVMGKEIKFLLHFVKESKQDESGMPNNRFLAERTGGTYSTLKVQPAELEDSGVYFCASSLYSSYNEQFFGPGTRLTVL.

This chain connects TRBV3-1 to TRBJ2-2, with D perhaps being TRBD1 or TRBD2 (5 bases each). The CDR3 loop spans 18 amino acids. The germline V and J ends were trimmed by 5 bases and 0 bases, with 19 bases remaining between them. The germline V gene has CDR1 LGHDT and CDR2 YNNKEL (reference sequence). As DNA, the CDR3 is TGTGCCAGCAGCTCTTATTCGGCCGGGGCCGCGAACACCGGGGAGCTGTTTTTT. Its protein is CASSSYSAGAANTGELFF.